This TCR beta chain was sequenced in a study of PD-1 blockade in classical Hodgkin lymphoma. Notes on the study in general: Unlike CD8+ TCR diversity, which did not rise significantly by C4D1, CD4+ TCR diversity did.

Clones were sequenced by immunoSEQ multiplex PCR, and TCRdb holds only the in-frame ones, with some missing. The sample holds 95,000 to 100,000 clones, roughly 90% seen once. Autologous stem cell transplantation was followed by relapse in every patient, and brentuximab vedotin exposure varied. Best response was recorded as complete response, partial response or progressive disease. The ends were cut back, 1 base at V and 1 base at J, with 10 bases in the middle. The germline gives CDR1 LNHDA, CDR2 SQIVND (reference sequence). The CDR3 is 15 amino acids. Concerning this clone itself: Its antigen remains unknown.

The clonotype was recovered from a human donor with classical Hodgkin lymphoma. Here the sequenced sample was peripheral blood mononuclear cells (PBMCs), taken before the second cycle of nivolumab. J is TRBJ1-1 and V is TRBV19; D unresolved. The CDR3 sequence: CASSIVAGENTEAFF. In nucleotides, the CDR3 is TGTGCCAGTAGTATAGTTGCCGGGGAGAACACTGAAGCTTTCTTT.